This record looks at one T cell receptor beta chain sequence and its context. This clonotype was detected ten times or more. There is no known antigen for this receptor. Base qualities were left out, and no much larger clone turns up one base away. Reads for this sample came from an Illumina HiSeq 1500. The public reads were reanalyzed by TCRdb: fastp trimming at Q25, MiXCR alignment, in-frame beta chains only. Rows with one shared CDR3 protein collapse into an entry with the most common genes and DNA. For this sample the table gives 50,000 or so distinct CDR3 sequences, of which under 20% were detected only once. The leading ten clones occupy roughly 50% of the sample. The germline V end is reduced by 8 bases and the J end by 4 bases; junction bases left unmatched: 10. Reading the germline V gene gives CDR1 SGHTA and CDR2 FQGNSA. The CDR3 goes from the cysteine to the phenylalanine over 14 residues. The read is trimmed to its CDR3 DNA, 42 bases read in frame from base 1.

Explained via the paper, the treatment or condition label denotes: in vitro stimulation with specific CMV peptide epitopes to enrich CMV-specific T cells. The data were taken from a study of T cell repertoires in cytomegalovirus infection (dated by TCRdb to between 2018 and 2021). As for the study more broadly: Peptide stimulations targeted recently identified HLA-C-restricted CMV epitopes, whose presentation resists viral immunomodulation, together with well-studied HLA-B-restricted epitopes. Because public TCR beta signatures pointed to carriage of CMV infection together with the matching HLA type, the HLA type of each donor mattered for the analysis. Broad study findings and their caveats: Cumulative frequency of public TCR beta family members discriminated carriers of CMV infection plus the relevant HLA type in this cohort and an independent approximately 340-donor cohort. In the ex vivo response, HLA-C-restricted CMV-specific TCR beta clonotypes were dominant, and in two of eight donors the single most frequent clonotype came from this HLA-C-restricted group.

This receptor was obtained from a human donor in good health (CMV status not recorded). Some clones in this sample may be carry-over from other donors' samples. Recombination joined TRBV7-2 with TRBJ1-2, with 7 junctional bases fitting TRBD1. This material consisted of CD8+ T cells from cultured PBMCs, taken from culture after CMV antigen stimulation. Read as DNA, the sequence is TGTGCCAGCCCCCGGAGGGGGCAGGGCTATGGCTACACCTTC. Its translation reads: CASPRRGQGYGYTF.